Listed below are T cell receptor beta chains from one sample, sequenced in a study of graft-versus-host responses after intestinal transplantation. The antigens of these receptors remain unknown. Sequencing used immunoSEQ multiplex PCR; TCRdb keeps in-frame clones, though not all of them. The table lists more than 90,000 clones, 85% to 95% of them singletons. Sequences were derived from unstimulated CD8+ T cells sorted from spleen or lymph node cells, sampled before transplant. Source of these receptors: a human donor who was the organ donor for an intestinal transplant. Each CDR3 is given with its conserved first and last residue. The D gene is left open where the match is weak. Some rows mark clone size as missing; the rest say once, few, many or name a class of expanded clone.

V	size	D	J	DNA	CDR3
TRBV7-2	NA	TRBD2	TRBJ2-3	TGTGCCAGCAGCTTAGGGGTAGGGCTAGCGGGCCACGATACGCAGTATTTT	CASSLGVGLAGHDTQYF
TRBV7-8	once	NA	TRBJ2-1	TGTGCCAGCAGCTTACCCCCGGTGGGCCAGGGCGGGCACAATGAGCAGTTCTTC	CASSLPPVGQGGHNEQFF
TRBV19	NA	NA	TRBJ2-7	TGTGCCAGTAGTGGATCGGTACGGAGCTACGAGCAGTACTTC	CASSGSVRSYEQYF
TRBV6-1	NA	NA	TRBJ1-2	TGTGCCACCGGACAGTACTATGGCTACACCTTC	CATGQYYGYTF
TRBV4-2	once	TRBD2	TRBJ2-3	TGTGCCAGCAGCCAAGTAGGGCGGGAGGGAGATACGCAGTATTTT	CASSQVGREGDTQYF
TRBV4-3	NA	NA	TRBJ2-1	TGCGCCAGCAGCCAAGACCGGAATAGTGGGCGATACAATGAGCAGTTCTTC	CASSQDRNSGRYNEQFF
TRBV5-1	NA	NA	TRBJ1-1	TGCGCCAGCAGCTTGGTAGGGGGGAACACTGAAGCTTTCTTT	CASSLVGGNTEAFF
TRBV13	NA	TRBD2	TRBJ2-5	TGTGCCAGCAGCCCCAGGACTAGCGGGAATTCGGAGACCCAGTACTTC	CASSPRTSGNSETQYF
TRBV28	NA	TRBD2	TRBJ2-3	TGTGCCAGCAGTGCCCGACTAGCGGGAGAGTGGGGCGATACGCAGTATTTT	CASSARLAGEWGDTQYF
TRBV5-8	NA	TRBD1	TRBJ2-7	TGTGCCAGCAGCGTGACAGGGACGTCCTACGAGCAGTACTTC	CASSVTGTSYEQYF
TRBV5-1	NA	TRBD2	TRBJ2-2	TGCGCCAGCAGCATACCGACTAGCGGGTCCACCGGGGAGCTGTTTTTT	CASSIPTSGSTGELFF
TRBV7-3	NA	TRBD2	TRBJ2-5	TGTGCCAGCAGCTTGGGACTAGCGGGAAGAGAGACCCAGTACTTC	CASSLGLAGRETQYF
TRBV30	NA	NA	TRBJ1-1	TGTGCCTGGAGGGATTCTAGGGGTAACACTGAAGCTTTCTTT	CAWRDSRGNTEAFF
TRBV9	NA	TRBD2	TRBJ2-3	TGTGCCAGCAGAGAGGGAGCGGGAGCCCCAGATACGCAGTATTTT	CASREGAGAPDTQYF
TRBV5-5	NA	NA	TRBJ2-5	TGTGCCAGCAGCTCAGGGTCGTTTGGGGAAGAGACCCAGTACTTC	CASSSGSFGEETQYF
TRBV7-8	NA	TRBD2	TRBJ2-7	TGTGCCAGCAGCTCGCTAGGACTAGCGGGAGTCTGGTTGGTGAACGAGCAGTACTTC	CASSSLGLAGVWLVNEQYF
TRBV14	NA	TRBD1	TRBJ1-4	TGTGCCAGCAGCCCCCGGACAGGGGCGCGAGAAAAACTGTTTTTT	CASSPRTGAREKLFF
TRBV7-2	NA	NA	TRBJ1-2	TGTGCCAGCAGCTTATCGGCCAGGGGAGTCTACTATGGCTACACCTTC	CASSLSARGVYYGYTF
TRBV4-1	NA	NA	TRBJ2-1	TGCGCCAGCAGCTTACGACATGGCTCCTACAATGAGCAGTTCTTC	CASSLRHGSYNEQFF
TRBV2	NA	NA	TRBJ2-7	TGTGCCAGCAGCTTATTGGGTCCAATCGTCCTCTTCGACGAGCAGTACTTC	CASSLLGPIVLFDEQYF
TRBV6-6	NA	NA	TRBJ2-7	TGTGCCAGCAGTCAGGGCCTCCTCTACGAGCAGTACTTC	CASSQGLLYEQYF
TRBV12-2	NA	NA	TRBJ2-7	TGTGCAAGTCGCCAAAAGTCCGACAGGGGAACCTACGAGCAGTACTTC	CASRQKSDRGTYEQYF
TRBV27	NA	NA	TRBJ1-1	TGTGCCAGCAGTTTATTGACGGGGGCGGTGGCTTTCTTT	CASSLLTGAVAFF
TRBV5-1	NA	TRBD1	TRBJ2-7	TGCGCCAGCAGCCATAAGACCCAGGGGGACGAGCAGTACTTC	CASSHKTQGDEQYF
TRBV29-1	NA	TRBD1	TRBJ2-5	TGCAGCGTTGAAAGGGGACAGGGCCCAGAGACCCAGTACTTC	CSVERGQGPETQYF
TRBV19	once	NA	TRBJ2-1	TGTGCCAGTAGTCCCTTTGGGGGAGGGGGCTATGAGCAGTTCTTC	CASSPFGGGGYEQFF
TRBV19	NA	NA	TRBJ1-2	TGTGCCAGTAGTATGTATTGGCCCTCCTCTTATGGCTACACCTTC	CASSMYWPSSYGYTF
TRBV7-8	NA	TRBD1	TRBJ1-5	TGTGCCAGCAGCTCCGGGACAGCCCATTATAGCAATCAGCCCCAGCATTTT	CASSSGTAHYSNQPQHF
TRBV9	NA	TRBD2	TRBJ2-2	TGTGCCAGCAGCATAAAAGGGCTAGCGGTAGACGGGGAGCTGTTTTTT	CASSIKGLAVDGELFF
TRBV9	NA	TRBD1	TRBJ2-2	TGTGCCAGCGATAAGGGGACAGTGGCGAACACCGGGGAGCTGTTTTTT	CASDKGTVANTGELFF
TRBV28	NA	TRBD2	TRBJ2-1	TGTGCCAGCAGTTTACAACTAGCGGACTTCAATGAGCAGTTCTTC	CASSLQLADFNEQFF
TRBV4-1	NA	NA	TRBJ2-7	TGCGCCAGCAGCCAAGATAGAGTAGATGCCGTCTTAGAGCAGTACTTC	CASSQDRVDAVLEQYF
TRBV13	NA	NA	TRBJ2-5	TGTGCCAGCAGCCCCTACCTCCAAGAGACCCAGTACTTC	CASSPYLQETQYF
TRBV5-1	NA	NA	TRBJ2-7	TGCGCCAGCAGCCTCGGGACCTACGAGCAGTACTTC	CASSLGTYEQYF
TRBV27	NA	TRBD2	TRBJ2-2	TGTGCCAGCAGTCCCGCGGGACTAGCGGGAGTGTGCTGCGGAACCGGGGAGCTGTTTTTT	CASSPAGLAGVCCGTGELFF
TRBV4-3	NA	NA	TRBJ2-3	TGCGCCAGCAGCCAAGATGGGGGCCAAAGCAACGCGGGCCCAGATACGCAGTATTTT	CASSQDGGQSNAGPDTQYF
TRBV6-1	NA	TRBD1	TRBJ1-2	TGTGCCAGCAGTGAAGTAGTCGGGGGGACAGGGTATCATGGCTACACCTTC	CASSEVVGGTGYHGYTF
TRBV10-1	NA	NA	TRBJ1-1	TGCGCCAGCAGTGATAAGGATGCTGAAGCTTTCTTT	CASSDKDAEAFF
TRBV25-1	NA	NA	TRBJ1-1	TGTGCCAGCAGGAGGGGTCACACTGAAGCTTTCTTT	CASRRGHTEAFF
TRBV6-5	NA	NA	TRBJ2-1	TGTGCCAGCAGTGGGGGTCTTTACAATGAGCAGTTCTTC	CASSGGLYNEQFF
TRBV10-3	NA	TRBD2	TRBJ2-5	TGTGCCATCAGTGAGGGGACTAGCGGGAGAGAGACCCAGTACTTC	CAISEGTSGRETQYF
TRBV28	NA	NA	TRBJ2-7	TGCGCCAGCAGTTTATTAGGCGGGGCCCCTCACGAGCAGTACTTC	CASSLLGGAPHEQYF
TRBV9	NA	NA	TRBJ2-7	TGTGCCAGCAGCGTAGGTGCCGGGACTTTCGAGCAGTACTTC	CASSVGAGTFEQYF
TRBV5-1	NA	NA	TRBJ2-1	TGCGCCAGCAGCTTGGAGGGCAACGGTGAGCAGTTCTTC	CASSLEGNGEQFF
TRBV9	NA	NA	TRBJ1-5	TGTGCCAGCGGGTCAGGCAATCAGCCCCAGCATTTT	CASGSGNQPQHF
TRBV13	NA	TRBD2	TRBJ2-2	TGTGCCGGCAGCTTGACGCAAGGGACTAGCGGGAGGTTGACCGGGGAGCTGTTTTTT	CAGSLTQGTSGRLTGELFF
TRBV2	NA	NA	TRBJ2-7	TGTGCCAGCAGTGCAAGCTCCTACGAGCAGTACTTC	CASSASSYEQYF